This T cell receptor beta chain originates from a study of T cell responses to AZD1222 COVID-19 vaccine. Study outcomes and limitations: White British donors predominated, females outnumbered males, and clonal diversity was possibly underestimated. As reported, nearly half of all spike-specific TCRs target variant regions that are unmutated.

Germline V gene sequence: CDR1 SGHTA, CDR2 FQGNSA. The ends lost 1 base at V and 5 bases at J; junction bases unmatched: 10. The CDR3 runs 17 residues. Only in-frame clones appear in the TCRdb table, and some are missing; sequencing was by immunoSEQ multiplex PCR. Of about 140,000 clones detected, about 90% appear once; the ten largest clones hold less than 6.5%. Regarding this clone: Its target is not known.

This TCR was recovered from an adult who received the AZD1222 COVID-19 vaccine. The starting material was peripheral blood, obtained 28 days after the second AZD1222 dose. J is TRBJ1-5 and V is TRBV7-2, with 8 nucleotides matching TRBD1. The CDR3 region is CASSLEVARGRHQPQHF. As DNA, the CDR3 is TGTGCCAGCAGCTTAGAGGTGGCCAGGGGGCGTCATCAGCCCCAGCATTTT. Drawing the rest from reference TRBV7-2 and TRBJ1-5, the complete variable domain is GAGVSQSPSNKVTEKGKDVELRCDPISGHTALYWYRQSLGQGLEFLIYFQGNSAPDKSGLPSDRFSAERTGGSVSTLTIQRTQQEDSAVYLCASSLEVARGRHQPQHFGDGTRLSIL.